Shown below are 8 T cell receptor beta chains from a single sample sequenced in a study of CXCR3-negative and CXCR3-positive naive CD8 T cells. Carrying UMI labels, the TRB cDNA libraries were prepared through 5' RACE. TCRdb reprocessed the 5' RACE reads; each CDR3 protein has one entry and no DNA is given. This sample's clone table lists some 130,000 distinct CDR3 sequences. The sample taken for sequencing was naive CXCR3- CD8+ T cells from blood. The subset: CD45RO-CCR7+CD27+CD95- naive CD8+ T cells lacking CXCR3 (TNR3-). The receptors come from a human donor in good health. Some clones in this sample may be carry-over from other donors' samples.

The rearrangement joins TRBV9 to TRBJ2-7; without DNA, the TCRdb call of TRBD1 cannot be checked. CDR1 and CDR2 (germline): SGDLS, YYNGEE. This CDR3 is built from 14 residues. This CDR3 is CASSPRGGAYEQYF.

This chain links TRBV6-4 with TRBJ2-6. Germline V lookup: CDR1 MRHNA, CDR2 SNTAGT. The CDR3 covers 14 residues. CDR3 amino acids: CASSEDGGANVLTF.

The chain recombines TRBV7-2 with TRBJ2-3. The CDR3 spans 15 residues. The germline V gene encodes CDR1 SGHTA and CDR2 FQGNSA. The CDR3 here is CASSFVGLALDTQYF.

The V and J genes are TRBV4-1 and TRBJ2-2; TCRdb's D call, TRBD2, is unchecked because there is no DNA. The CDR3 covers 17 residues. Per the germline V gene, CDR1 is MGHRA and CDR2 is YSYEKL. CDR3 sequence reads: CASSQDYRGGLVGELFF.

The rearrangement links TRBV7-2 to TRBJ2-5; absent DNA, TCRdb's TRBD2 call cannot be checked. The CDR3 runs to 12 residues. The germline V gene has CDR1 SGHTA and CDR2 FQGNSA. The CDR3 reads CASSLDWETQYF.

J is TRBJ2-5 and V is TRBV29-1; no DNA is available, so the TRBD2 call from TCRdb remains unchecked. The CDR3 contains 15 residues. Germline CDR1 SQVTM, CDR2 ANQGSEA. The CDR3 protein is CSVAGTSGLVETQYF.

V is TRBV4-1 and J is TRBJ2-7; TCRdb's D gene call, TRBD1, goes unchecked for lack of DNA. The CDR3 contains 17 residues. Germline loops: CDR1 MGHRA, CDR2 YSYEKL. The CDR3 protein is CASSQNSGTGRSYEQYF.

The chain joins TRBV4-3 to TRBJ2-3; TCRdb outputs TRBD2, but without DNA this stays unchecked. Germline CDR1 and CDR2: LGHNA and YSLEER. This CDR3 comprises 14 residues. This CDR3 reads CASAPAGRTDTQYF.